The next 32 T cell receptor beta chains were all read from a single sample in a study of cytomegalovirus exposure and HLA in healthy donors. Method: immunoSEQ multiplex PCR; TCRdb's copy keeps in-frame clones and lacks some. The table lists 65,000 to 80,000 clones, 94% of them singletons. Specimen: PBMCs. The origin of the receptors is a woman aged 18-29 years in good health and CMV-seronegative.

The genes are TRBV18 and TRBJ2-1, with TRBD2 matching over 14 bases. The CDR3 has 19 amino acids. The germline gives CDR1 KGHSH, CDR2 LQKENI. With 5 bases clipped from V and 14 bases from J, the junction kept 23 bases outside the gene matches. The CDR3 reads CASSNRTSGGIGFEARKFF. The CDR3 DNA reads as TGTGCCAGCTCAAACCGGACTAGCGGGGGGATCGGGTTTGAGGCGAGGAAGTTCTTC.

In regard to this clone: The DNA is omitted, as the CDR3 cannot be located on it reliably, and the CDR3 follows TCRdb's listing. This chain links TRBV21-1 with TRBJ2-5; TRBD1, the table's D call, was not compared with the DNA. TRBV21-1 is a documented pseudogene. Ends included, the CDR3 has 13 residues. The CDR3 loop is CASGGYRCRTQYF.

The gene calls are TRBV4-1 and TRBJ1-1; TRBD1 matches 11 bases. V shed 7 bases and J 4 bases; nucleotides not matched to a gene: 5. Germline CDR1 and CDR2: MGHRA and YSYEKL. CDR3 length: 14 amino acids. This CDR3 reads CASTPGTGGTEAFF. In nucleotides, the CDR3 is TGCGCCAGCACCCCCGGGACAGGGGGCACTGAAGCTTTCTTT.

With regard to this clone: One end of the junction is discordant with germline, which a read error may explain. V usage is TRBV4-1 and J usage is TRBJ1-1; 7 nucleotides line up with TRBD1. CDR3 length equals 14 residues. The germline V gene has CDR1 MGHRA and CDR2 YSYEKL. The CDR3 loop reads CASSPTLQGYPVGF. Here the CDR3 DNA reads TGCGCCAGCAGCCCGACACTACAGGGGTACCCCGTAGGATTT.

This clone has only one observation. The chain uses TRBV28 and TRBJ2-7; TRBD2 aligns across 14 bases. The V gene end was trimmed by 3 bases and the J gene end by 4 bases; junction bases not matched to a gene: 2. The V gene's germline CDR1 is MDHEN and CDR2 SYDVKM. The CDR3 has 15 residues. The CDR3, as DNA: TGTGCCAGCAGTTTTGGACTAGCGGGAGGATACGAGCAGTACTTC. Protein product: CASSFGLAGGYEQYF.

This chain joins TRBV6-1 and TRBJ2-1; D possibly corresponds to TRBD1 (6 bases). The V and J ends lost 1 base and 3 bases respectively, with 10 bases between them. Germline values: CDR1 MNHNS, CDR2 SASEGT. This CDR3 is built from 15 residues. This CDR3 is CASSEGQENYNEQFF. CDR3 DNA: TGTGCCAGCAGTGAAGGACAGGAGAACTACAATGAGCAGTTCTTC.

This rearrangement joins TRBV9 to TRBJ1-2, with 8 bases lining up with TRBD1. The CDR3 is made up of 15 amino acids. The germline V gene has CDR1 SGDLS and CDR2 YYNGEE. V lost 3 bases, J lost 4 bases, and 8 bases stayed unmatched. As DNA, the CDR3 is TGTGCCAGCAGCGCCCGACAGGGGACCCTCTATGGCTACACCTTC. This sequence encodes CASSARQGTLYGYTF.

The rearrangement uses TRBV30 and TRBJ2-6; no definite D call. V lost 4 bases and J lost 4, with 14 bases in between. Per the germline V gene, CDR1 is GTSNPN and CDR2 is SVGIG (reference sequence). The CDR3 sequence is 15 residues long. This CDR3 is CAWTARVSGANVLTF. The CDR3 DNA reads as TGTGCCTGGACCGCCCGGGTTTCAGGGGCCAACGTCCTGACTTTC.

In its sample, this clone was seen once. The chain is built from TRBV6-6 and TRBJ2-5; TRBD1 agrees at 7 bases. The germline V gene encodes CDR1 MNHNY and CDR2 SVGAGI (reference sequence). This CDR3 contains 14 residues. Trimming at V came to 8 bases and at J to 3 bases, leaving 9 bases not matched to a gene. The CDR3 here is CASGSRGNKETQYF. The CDR3 DNA reads TGTGCCAGCGGAAGCAGGGGGAACAAAGAGACCCAGTACTTC.

This chain connects TRBV4-3 to TRBJ2-1; a weak D match, TRBD2 (6 bases). The V gene lost 0 bases and the J gene lost 5 bases, with 14 bases spanning the gap. Germline V gene sequence: CDR1 LGHNA, CDR2 YSLEER. The CDR3 consists of 16 residues. The CDR3 DNA reads TGCGCCAGCAGCCAAGATAACTGGGGCGGGGACAATGAGCAGTTCTTC. It yields the protein CASSQDNWGGDNEQFF.

The rearrangement uses TRBV6-8 and TRBJ1-5; perhaps TRBD1 as D (5 bases). This CDR3 comprises 14 residues. Germline V lookup: CDR1 MNHGY, CDR2 SAAAGT. V dropped 5 bases and J dropped 5 bases, with 13 bases sitting between them. This CDR3 reads CASSNRPVDQPQHF. In nucleotides, the CDR3 is TGTGCCAGCAGTAACAGGCCAGTGGATCAGCCCCAGCATTTT.

This rearrangement joins TRBV5-4 to TRBJ2-6; TRBD2 might be the D (5 bases). The CDR3 length is 16 residues. Between the trimmed V and J ends, which lost 5 bases and 4 bases, there was a span of 16 bases. Germline V CDR1 and CDR2: SGHNT, YYREEE (reference sequence). CDR3 amino acids: CASSPLGNPGANVLTF. The CDR3 DNA is TGTGCCAGCAGTCCACTAGGCAATCCAGGGGCCAACGTCCTGACTTTC.

The chain is built from TRBV4-1 and TRBJ2-1, with unresolved D. The CDR3 totals 13 residues. Germline V gene data show CDR1 as MGHRA and CDR2 as YSYEKL. V lost 5 bases and J lost 2, with 7 bases in between. For the CDR3, the DNA is TGCGCCAGCAGCAGAGGAGCCTACAATGAGCAGTTCTTC. Translating gives CASSRGAYNEQFF.

CDR3 loop: CACQFTAGSDTQYF. The CDR3 region has the DNA TGTGCCTGCCAGTTTACAGCGGGATCAGATACGCAGTATTTT. The rearrangement uses TRBV30 and TRBJ2-3; TRBD2 matches 7 bases. Germline CDR1 is GTSNPN and CDR2 is SVGIG (reference sequence). The CDR3 runs 14 residues. Trimming removed 6 bases from V and 4 bases from J; junction bases left unmatched: 10.

V is TRBV4-1 and J is TRBJ2-7; 8 positions agree with TRBD2. V lost 0 bases to trimming and J lost 3 bases; unmatched junction nucleotides: 25. Germline loops: CDR1 MGHRA, CDR2 YSYEKL. The CDR3 has 22 residues. This CDR3 reads CASSQDISGSPPPGVPNYEQYF. DNA of the CDR3: TGCGCCAGCAGCCAAGATATAAGCGGGAGTCCACCGCCGGGGGTTCCGAACTACGAGCAGTACTTC.

The CDR3: CASSLVQGKDSPLHF. The CDR3 DNA reads as TGTGCCAGCAGCTTAGTCCAGGGGAAGGATTCACCCCTCCACTTT. The chain couples TRBV7-6 to TRBJ1-6; a possible D gene is TRBD1 (6 bases). V was cut by 1 base and J by 8 bases, with 12 bases left in between. This CDR3 is built from 15 residues. CDR1 SGHVS and CDR2 FNYEAQ come from the germline V gene. The whole variable domain, filled in from reference TRBV7-6 and TRBJ1-6, reads GAGVSQSPRYKVTKRGQDVALRCDPISGHVSLYWYRQALGQGPEFLTYFNYEAQQDKSGLPNDRFSAERPEGSISTLTIQRTEQRDSAMYRCASSLVQGKDSPLHFGNGTRLTVT.

The rearrangement uses TRBV27 and TRBJ2-5; 8 bases agree with TRBD2. Losses at the gene ends were 5 bases for V and 1 base for J; bases not matched to a gene: 12. The CDR3 is made up of 17 amino acids. Germline CDR1 is MNHEY and CDR2 is SMNVEV (reference sequence). CDR3 loop: CASSARGGRGPQETQYF. CDR3 DNA: TGTGCCAGCAGTGCCCGGGGGGGACGGGGGCCCCAAGAGACCCAGTACTTC.

This chain links TRBV5-1 with TRBJ2-1; 13 bases fit TRBD2. V shed 2 bases and J 0 bases; nucleotides not matched to a gene: 8. The CDR3 totals 19 residues. The germline CDR1 and CDR2 sequences are SGHRS and YFSETQ. The CDR3 is CASSFTGTSGVSSYNEQFF. As DNA, the CDR3 is TGCGCCAGCAGCTTTACGGGGACTAGCGGGGTAAGCTCCTACAATGAGCAGTTCTTC.

The chain is built from TRBV2 and TRBJ2-1; 8 bases agree with TRBD1. The germline gives CDR1 SNHLY, CDR2 FYNNEI. V shed 10 bases and J 8 bases; nucleotides not matched to a gene: 10. There are 13 residues in the CDR3. The CDR3 nucleotides are TGTGCCACAGGGGGGACAGGTATGGATGAGCAGTTCTTC. It encodes CATGGTGMDEQFF.

On this clone itself: Compared with germline, one end of the junction differs, possibly owing to a read error. V gene TRBV11-2 combines with J gene TRBJ2-3, with 9 nucleotides matching TRBD2. The CDR3 is 13 residues long. The germline V gene encodes CDR1 SGHAT and CDR2 FQNNGV. CDR3: CASSPDGTSPSHF. The CDR3 DNA follows: TGTGCCAGCAGCCCCGATGGGACTAGCCCGTCGCATTTT.

This clone was picked up one time. The J gene is TRBJ2-7, the V gene TRBV14; D unclear. Germline CDR1 and CDR2: SGHDN and FVKESK. The CDR3 totals 22 residues. V was pared by 1 base and J by 0 bases, with 31 bases between. CDR3 DNA sequence: TGTGCCAGCAGCCAAGTACGGTCAGCTCTCCGGTGTAGAGCGCGCAGCTCCTACGAGCAGTACTTC. Translated, it gives CASSQVRSALRCRARSSYEQYF.

The gene calls are TRBV7-9 and TRBJ2-7, with 8 bases matching TRBD1. CDR1 and CDR2 from the germline V gene are SEHNR and FQNEAQ (reference sequence). The CDR3 runs 16 residues. V lost 4 bases and J lost 2; bases outside the gene matches: 10. The CDR3 is CASSSPRGTGTYEQYF. The CDR3 DNA reads TGTGCCAGCAGCTCACCTCGCGGGACAGGAACCTACGAGCAGTACTTC.

This chain connects TRBV18 to TRBJ1-6; the D is unclear. CDR1 is KGHSH and CDR2 is LQKENI in the germline V gene. The CDR3 extends over 17 amino acids. V shed 3 bases and J shed 0 bases, with 12 bases lying between them. CDR3 sequence: CASSPNRLRSYNSPLHF. Here the CDR3 DNA reads TGTGCCAGCTCACCTAATCGTCTTCGCTCCTATAATTCACCCCTCCACTTT.

V is TRBV11-2 and J is TRBJ2-5; TRBD1 is a possible D gene (6 bases). Germline lookup yields CDR1 SGHAT and CDR2 FQNNGV. The CDR3 loop spans 12 amino acids. The V end lost 3 bases, the J end lost 14 bases, and 16 bases lay between the germline ends. This CDR3 is CASSFNRDTSYF. The CDR3 DNA sequence: TGTGCCAGCAGCTTTAACCGGGACACCAGTTACTTC. The full variable domain, in which reference TRBV11-2 and TRBJ2-5 provide the parts outside the CDR3, is EAGVAQSPRYKIIEKRQSVAFWCNPISGHATLYWYQQILGQGPKLLIQFQNNGVVDDSQLPKDRFSAERLKGVDSTLKIQPAKLEDSAVYLCASSFNRDTSYFGPGTRLLVL.

The rearrangement uses TRBV4-3 and TRBJ1-1; D unclear. Trimming left V 0 bases short and J 1 base short, with 12 bases between. This CDR3 has 16 amino acids. The germline gives CDR1 LGHNA, CDR2 YSLEER. The CDR3 bases are TGCGCCAGCAGCCAAGATCATCCCAGTAAGAACACTGAAGCTTTCTTT. Translation: CASSQDHPSKNTEAFF.

This CDR3 is CSVNRGTEQFF. DNA of the CDR3: TGCAGCGTTAACAGGGGGACGGAGCAGTTCTTC. The chain carries TRBV29-1 and TRBJ2-1, with 8 positions matching TRBD1. The CDR3 totals 11 residues. The V gene's germline CDR1 is SQVTM and CDR2 ANQGSEA. The V gene end was trimmed by 5 bases and the J gene end by 10 bases; junction bases not matched to a gene: 4.

V gene TRBV4-3 combines with J gene TRBJ1-5; perhaps TRBD1 as D (6 bases). V dropped 2 bases and J dropped 3 bases, with 17 bases sitting between them. Germline CDR1 and CDR2: LGHNA and YSLEER. This CDR3 is built from 17 residues. CDR3 residues: CASSQHYRVILNQPQHF. CDR3 DNA sequence: TGCGCCAGCAGCCAACATTACAGGGTAATCCTCAATCAGCCCCAGCATTTT.

This chain links TRBV9 with TRBJ1-2, with 9 bases identical to TRBD1. The CDR3 runs to 15 residues. J lost 7 bases, V lost 1 base, and 8 bases had no gene match. The germline V gene has CDR1 SGDLS and CDR2 YYNGEE. The CDR3 sequence: CASSVFTQGASGYTF. CDR3 coding DNA: TGTGCCAGCAGCGTATTTACACAGGGGGCTAGTGGCTACACCTTC.

There are a few counts of this clone. The chain couples TRBV30 to TRBJ2-7; D uncertain. Per the germline V gene, CDR1 is GTSNPN and CDR2 is SVGIG (reference sequence). This CDR3 spans 12 amino acids. V shed 7 bases and J shed 0 bases, with 10 bases lying between them. The DNA of the CDR3 is TGTGCCTTCAACTTATACTCCTACGAGCAGTACTTC. This gives the protein CAFNLYSYEQYF. Full variable domain (missing parts from reference TRBV30 and TRBJ2-7): SQTIHQWPATLVQPVGSPLSLECTVEGTSNPNLYWYRQAAGRGLQLLFYSVGIGQISSEVPQNLSASRPQDRQFILSSKKLLLSDSGFYLCAFNLYSYEQYFGPGTRLTVT.

The chain carries TRBV7-2 and TRBJ2-7, with 9 bases fitting TRBD2. J lost 2 bases, V lost 1 base, and 3 bases had no gene match. In germline, CDR1 is SGHTA, CDR2 FQGNSA. The CDR3 totals 15 residues. The DNA for the CDR3 is TGTGCCAGCAGCTTAGTGGCGGGGGGGACCTACGAGCAGTACTTC. Protein sequence: CASSLVAGGTYEQYF.

Many counts were recorded for this clone. The V and J genes are TRBV4-3 and TRBJ1-4; 9 bases agree with TRBD1. Germline V gene lookup returns CDR1 LGHNA and CDR2 YSLEER. Trimming removed 4 bases from V and 7 bases from J; junction bases left unmatched: 10. The length of the CDR3 is 16 residues. This CDR3 is CASSPQRGTGSEKLFF. The CDR3 DNA reads TGCGCCAGCAGCCCTCAAAGGGGGACAGGGTCTGAAAAACTGTTTTTT.

CDR3: CASSNRGSAANQPQHF. CDR3 nucleotides: TGTGCCAGTAGCAATCGGGGTTCTGCGGCCAATCAGCCCCAGCATTTT. The genes are TRBV19 and TRBJ1-5; D call uncertain. Trimming left V 6 bases short and J 3 bases short, with 18 bases between. The length of the CDR3 is 16 residues. The V gene's germline CDR1 is LNHDA and CDR2 SQIVND (reference sequence).